The clone carrying this TCR beta chain occurred a few times. Antigen: not known. These data belong to a study of blood T cells in healthy people across ages. Primed by a sample-barcoded 5' primer and a J-beta primer mix, a second PCR proceeded for about 6 to 11 cycles. TCRdb reprocessed the 5' RACE reads with MiXCR, giving one entry per CDR3 protein. This table has approximately 790,000 distinct CDR3 sequences, 55% to 65% appearing once. Per the germline V gene, CDR1 is LGHNA and CDR2 is YSLEER. V lost 4 bases and J 0 bases, leaving 16 bases between the germline ends. CDR3 length: 18 residues. Overall study results and limits: Changes seen in expanded clonotypes were possibly confounded by donor CMV status left unknown. As age increased, TCR beta diversity per million T cells fell in a roughly linear fashion. Fewer expanded clones and more diversity marked long-lived versus aged donors. Estimates of diversity drawn from one million T cells were considered underestimates.

This TCR came from a young man in good health. The chain uses TRBV4-3 and TRBJ2-6; D is tentatively TRBD1 or TRBD2 (5 bases each). The source material was blood. The chain's CDR3 is CASSPTGASSSGANVLTF. CDR3 in DNA: TGCGCCAGCAGCCCAACCGGGGCAAGTTCCTCTGGGGCCAACGTCCTGACTTTC.